The 6 T cell receptor beta chains below come from one sample, sequenced in a study of blood T cells in healthy people across ages. A second PCR, run for roughly 7 to 12 cycles, used a sample-barcoded 5' primer plus a J-beta primer mix. TCRdb analysed the 5' RACE reads with MiXCR anew, one entry per CDR3 protein. This sample yields hundreds of thousands of distinct CDR3 sequences, of which about 28% are seen a single time; 17% belongs to the top ten. The sequenced material came from blood. Receptor source: a woman older than 75 in good health.

A remark on this clonotype: A read error may explain this, as a much larger clone is one base away. This chain uses TRBV12-3 or TRBV12-4 with TRBJ2-7; no firm D call. The V gene lost 6 bases and the J gene lost 2 bases, with 17 bases spanning the gap. The CDR3 covers 15 residues. The CDR3 DNA sequence: TGTGCCAGCAGACGCCAGCTCGGACCGGCCTACGAGCAGTACTTC. This sequence encodes CASRRQLGPAYEQYF.

This chain links TRBV28 with TRBJ2-4; D gene unclear. Germline CDR1 and CDR2: MDHEN and SYDVKM. V shed 7 bases and J shed 0 bases, with 7 bases lying between them. CDR3 length: 13 residues. The CDR3 region has the DNA TGTGCCAGCAAGGAGCTAGCCAAAAACATTCAGTACTTC. It encodes CASKELAKNIQYF.

This clonotype appeared many times. This chain joins TRBV5-1 and TRBJ2-3, with 8 bases aligning to TRBD1. The trim removed 4 bases at V and 7 bases at J, leaving 14 bases unmatched. The CDR3 totals 16 residues. Germline V CDR1 and CDR2: SGHRS, YFSETQ. The CDR3 nucleotides read TGCGCCAGCAGCCAGACAGGACAGGGAGGTCTCCATACGCAGTATTTT. It codes for CASSQTGQGGLHTQYF.

In its sample, this clonotype was seen many times. The rearrangement uses TRBV4-2 and TRBJ1-4; 11 bases map to TRBD1. The V and J ends lost 1 base and 7 bases, in that order; junction bases with no gene match: 2. Looked up from germline, CDR1 is LGHNA and CDR2 is YNFKEQ. This CDR3 comprises 15 residues. CDR3: CASSQGDRGTEKLFF. CDR3 DNA: TGTGCCAGCAGCCAAGGGGACAGGGGGACTGAAAAACTGTTTTTT.

Turning to this clonotype: Just one base apart from a much larger clone, this may be a read error. The DNA for the CDR3 is TGTGCCAGCAGCTTTGTGAGTGTGCGAGGCACCGGGGAGCGGTTTTTT. This gives the protein CASSFVSVRGTGERFF. The V gene is TRBV5-5, the J gene TRBJ2-2, with D possibly TRBD2 on 5 matching bases. In germline, CDR1 is SGHKS, CDR2 YYEKEE (reference sequence). CDR3 length equals 16 residues.

In regard to this clonotype: This may arise from a read error, as a much more abundant clone is one base away. The CDR3 DNA sequence: TGTGCCAGCAGTGGCCGACGGGGTCCCCACGAGCAGTACTTC. As protein: CASSGRRGPHEQYF. The chain carries TRBV27 and TRBJ2-4; a weak D match, TRBD2 (5 bases). The end of the DNA aligns better with TRBJ2-7, so the J call may be wrong. CDR3 length: 14 amino acids. In germline, CDR1 is MNHEY, CDR2 SMNVEV (reference sequence).